Shown below are 32 T cell receptor beta chains from a single sample sequenced in a study of blood T cell repertoires in COVID-19 (dated by TCRdb to 2020 to 2022). Libraries were made using the immunoSEQ multiplex PCR assay. TCRdb carries this immuneACCESS record with in-frame sequences only. Its versions omit some clonotypes, under half of them owing to an unresolved V gene in the studies checked, with the rest unexplained. The sample table shows approximately 160,000 clones, and about 86% are seen once. Clones ranked in the top ten supply around 7.7% of the sample. The sequenced material came from PBMCs or T cells enriched from blood (not recorded which). These receptors came from a man between 50 and 59 years old who had recovered from COVID-19.

This chain joins TRBV18 and TRBJ1-1, with D uncertain. Trimming took 2 bases from V and 10 from J, leaving 17 bases between them. CDR1 and CDR2 from the germline V gene are KGHSH and LQKENI. This CDR3 comprises 14 residues. Here the CDR3 reads CASSPASVLSVAFF. As DNA, the CDR3 is TGTGCCAGCTCACCAGCTTCGGTCCTTTCGGTAGCTTTCTTT.

The count of this clone is one. The chain uses TRBV19 and TRBJ2-7, with 9 bases that match TRBD1. This CDR3 spans 16 amino acids. Germline trimming cut 4 bases from V and 2 bases from J; bases unmatched to any gene: 9. Per the germline V gene, CDR1 is LNHDA and CDR2 is SQIVND (reference sequence). The CDR3 spells CASSKTGQGRAYEQYF. The CDR3 bases are TGTGCCAGTAGTAAAACAGGACAGGGGAGAGCCTACGAGCAGTACTTC.

The V and J genes are TRBV14 and TRBJ1-2; 7 bases match TRBD1. Germline V gene sequence: CDR1 SGHDN, CDR2 FVKESK. The CDR3 runs 13 residues. V dropped 4 bases and J dropped 4; count of bases not matched to a gene: 3. Here the CDR3 DNA reads TGTGCCAGCAGCCCGGGACAGATCTATGGCTACACCTTC. Its translation is CASSPGQIYGYTF.

Ten or more counts support this clone. J is TRBJ1-2 and V is TRBV14; D possibly corresponds to TRBD1 (5 bases). CDR3 length equals 13 residues. The germline V gene encodes CDR1 SGHDN and CDR2 FVKESK. V was shortened by 1 base and J by 9 bases, with 12 bases between the two germline ends. This chain's CDR3 is CASSQVQGVRYTF. In DNA form, the CDR3 reads TGTGCCAGCAGCCAAGTGCAGGGCGTTCGCTACACCTTC. The complete variable domain, with remaining parts taken from reference TRBV14 and TRBJ1-2, reads EAGVTQFPSHSVIEKGQTVTLRCDPISGHDNLYWYRRVMGKEIKFLLHFVKESKQDESGMPNNRFLAERTGGTYSTLKVQPAELEDSGVYFCASSQVQGVRYTFGSGTRLTVV.

The chain joins TRBV11-3 to TRBJ2-3; the match to TRBD2 covers 8 bases. The V gene end was trimmed by 1 base and the J gene end by 5 bases; junction bases not matched to a gene: 8. Germline V CDR1 and CDR2: SGHNT, YENEEA. The CDR3 has 16 amino acids. CDR3 sequence reads: CASSLGLTSVVDTQYF. The CDR3 nucleotides read TGTGCCAGCAGCTTAGGTTTGACTAGCGTGGTAGATACGCAGTATTTT.

The chain is built from TRBV27 and TRBJ2-7; 10 nucleotides match TRBD2. Germline V lookup: CDR1 MNHEY, CDR2 SMNVEV (reference sequence). CDR3 length equals 15 residues. The trim removed 7 bases at V and 2 bases at J, leaving 8 bases unmatched. The CDR3 DNA follows: TGTGCCAGCAAGAGGGGGACTAGCGATCCCTACGAGCAGTACTTC. This translates into CASKRGTSDPYEQYF.

In its sample, this clone was seen once. V is TRBV2 and J is TRBJ1-1, with unresolved D. V dropped 5 bases and J dropped 0 bases, with 10 bases sitting between them. The CDR3 is 14 amino acids. CDR1 is SNHLY, CDR2 FYNNEI, per germline. CDR3 DNA sequence: TGTGCCAGCAGTAATCAGCGATTGAACACTGAAGCTTTCTTT. Translating gives CASSNQRLNTEAFF.

The J gene is TRBJ2-3, the V gene TRBV7-6, with TRBD2 identical over 10 bases. Germline V gene sequence: CDR1 SGHVS, CDR2 FNYEAQ. V was pared by 5 bases and J by 4 bases, with 3 bases of the junction left unmatched. This CDR3 spans 14 amino acids. CDR3 coding DNA: TGTGCCAGCAGCCGAGGGACTAGCGCAGATACGCAGTATTTT. Translated: CASSRGTSADTQYF.

This chain connects TRBV5-1 to TRBJ1-2, with 7 nucleotides matching TRBD1. Germline CDR1 reads SGHRS; CDR2 reads YFSETQ. This CDR3 has 14 residues. J gave up 3 bases and V 4 bases, and 6 bases lay outside the gene matches. CDR3 sequence: CASSPEGQYYGYTF. Written as DNA, the CDR3 is TGCGCCAGCAGCCCGGAGGGACAGTACTATGGCTACACCTTC.

This sequence joins TRBV11-3 and TRBJ2-1, with D hard to call. Germline CDR1 reads SGHNT; CDR2 reads YENEEA. The CDR3 is 13 amino acids. Trimming shortened V by 4 bases and J by 4 bases, and 8 bases separated the two germline ends. The CDR3 here is CASSSGVYNEQFF. In DNA form, the CDR3 reads TGTGCCAGCAGCTCCGGTGTATACAATGAGCAGTTCTTC.

The CDR3 region is CASSRLAGGTGELFF. DNA for the CDR3: TGTGCCAGCAGCCGACTAGCGGGGGGCACCGGGGAGCTGTTTTTT. This chain joins TRBV4-2 and TRBJ2-2; 13 bases are shared with TRBD2. The germline V gene encodes CDR1 LGHNA and CDR2 YNFKEQ. The CDR3 covers 15 residues. Germline trimming cut 4 bases from V and 4 bases from J; bases unmatched to any gene: 0.

The chain couples TRBV15 to TRBJ1-1, with no clear D. Between the trimmed V and J ends, which lost 1 base and 5 bases, there was a span of 11 bases. This CDR3 region has 14 residues. The germline CDR1 and CDR2 sequences are LNHNV and YYDKDF (reference sequence). CDR3 sequence reads: CATSRAAGNTEAFF. CDR3 coding DNA: TGTGCCACCAGCAGAGCAGCAGGAAATACTGAAGCTTTCTTT.

The genes are TRBV7-3 and TRBJ2-7; perhaps TRBD2 as D (5 bases). Germline V CDR1 and CDR2: SGHTA, FQGTGA. V was trimmed by 2 bases and J by 3 bases, leaving 14 bases between them. The CDR3 extends over 15 amino acids. CDR3 in amino acids: CASSLSPLGVYEQYF. CDR3 bases: TGTGCCAGCAGCTTATCCCCCCTCGGGGTCTACGAGCAGTACTTC. Together with reference TRBV7-3 and TRBJ2-7, the CDR3 gives the full variable domain: GAGVSQTPSNKVTEKGKYVELRCDPISGHTALYWYRQSLGQGPEFLIYFQGTGAADDSGLPNDRFFAVRPEGSVSTLKIQRTERGDSAVYLCASSLSPLGVYEQYFGPGTRLTVT.

The rearrangement links TRBV19 to TRBJ1-3, with 9 positions matching TRBD1. CDR3 length equals 17 residues. V lost 6 bases, J lost 0 bases, and 9 bases stayed unmatched. Germline CDR1 LNHDA, CDR2 SQIVND (reference sequence). In nucleotides, the CDR3 is TGTGCCAGTAGGAATTCCGGGACAGGGAACTCTGGAAACACCATATATTTT. Translation gives CASRNSGTGNSGNTIYF.

J is TRBJ1-1 and V is TRBV9, with a weak D call TRBD1 (6 bases). V lost 0 bases and J 11 bases, leaving 14 bases between the germline ends. The CDR3 extends over 13 amino acids. CDR1 and CDR2 from the germline V gene are SGDLS and YYNGEE. The CDR3 sequence: CASSVAGTSAAFF. CDR3 in DNA: TGTGCCAGCAGCGTAGCTGGGACATCCGCGGCTTTCTTT.

The chain joins TRBV10-3 to TRBJ2-3, with D possibly matching TRBD2 (5 bases). The V end was cut by 6 bases, the J end by 2 bases, with 12 bases between. From germline, CDR1 is ENHRY and CDR2 SYGVKD. The CDR3 extends over 14 amino acids. CDR3 DNA sequence: TGTGCCATCAGCTTTGGAGGAAACACAGATACGCAGTATTTT. Translating it yields CAISFGGNTDTQYF.

J is TRBJ1-1 and V is TRBV19; D gene unclear. Trimming cost V 10 bases and J 2 bases, with 20 bases left between them. The germline CDR1 and CDR2 sequences are LNHDA and SQIVND (reference sequence). CDR3 length: 15 residues. The CDR3 spells CATTFLVGGNTEAFF. The CDR3 DNA is TGTGCCACCACCTTCCTTGTGGGAGGCAACACTGAAGCTTTCTTT.

The V call is TRBV7-9, the J call TRBJ2-1; 9 positions agree with TRBD1. The CDR3 totals 15 residues. V dropped 5 bases and J dropped 9; count of bases not matched to a gene: 11. Looked up from germline, CDR1 is SEHNR and CDR2 is FQNEAQ (reference sequence). This chain's CDR3 is CASSIDRGSASEQFF. CDR3 sequence (DNA): TGTGCCAGCAGCATCGACAGGGGGTCTGCAAGTGAGCAGTTCTTC. The entire variable domain, with the rest obtained from reference TRBV7-9 and TRBJ2-1, is as follows: DTGVSQNPRHKITKRGQNVTFRCDPISEHNRLYWYRQTLGQGPEFLTYFQNEAQLEKSRLLSDRFSAERPKGSFSTLEIQRTEQGDSAMYLCASSIDRGSASEQFFGPGTRLTVL.

The chain recombines TRBV28 with TRBJ1-5; TRBD1 might be the D (6 bases). From germline, CDR1 is MDHEN and CDR2 SYDVKM. The CDR3 runs 14 residues. Trimming pared 6 bases from V and 3 bases from J, leaving 12 bases between. CDR3 region: CASRGRGYNQPQHF. The DNA of the CDR3 is TGTGCCAGCAGGGGCAGGGGTTACAATCAGCCCCAGCATTTT.

The V gene is TRBV3-1 (or the pseudogene TRBV3-2), the J gene TRBJ2-2, with 14 bases lining up with TRBD2. Trimming cost V 4 bases and J 1 base; bases outside gene matches: 2. CDR1 LGHDT and CDR2 YNNKEL come from the germline V gene (reference sequence). The CDR3 runs to 17 residues. The CDR3 DNA reads as TGTGCCAGCAGCCGGGGGACTAGCGGGGGGAACACCGGGGAGCTGTTTTTT. It yields the protein CASSRGTSGGNTGELFF.

The chain is built from TRBV12-3 or TRBV12-4 and TRBJ2-7; D might be TRBD2 (6 bases). The V end was cut by 5 bases, the J end by 11 bases, with 13 bases between. The CDR3 loop spans 11 amino acids. CDR3 sequence (DNA): TGTGCCAGCAGTAGCCTCGGGGGAGAGTACTTC. Encoded protein: CASSSLGGEYF.

The chain couples TRBV7-8 to TRBJ1-1; 8 nucleotides line up with TRBD1. From germline, CDR1 is SGHVS and CDR2 FQNEAQ. V lost 1 base and J lost 8; bases outside the gene matches: 6. The CDR3 loop spans 14 amino acids. The CDR3 bases are TGTGCCAGCAGCTTAGGGGACAGGACTTCAGAAGCTTTCTTT. Amino acids: CASSLGDRTSEAFF.

This chain links TRBV27 with TRBJ2-7, with 11 bases aligning to TRBD2. CDR1 is MNHEY, CDR2 SMNVEV, per germline (reference sequence). With 4 bases clipped from V and 7 bases from J, the junction kept 12 bases outside the gene matches. The CDR3 consists of 16 residues. The CDR3 is CASSSPVSGGDGEQYF. CDR3 nucleotides: TGTGCCAGCAGTTCCCCAGTTAGCGGGGGGGATGGAGAGCAGTACTTC.

The gene calls are TRBV3-1 (or the pseudogene TRBV3-2) and TRBJ2-7; a weak D match, TRBD2 (7 bases). The V end lost 5 bases, the J end lost 2 bases, and 22 bases lay between the germline ends. Per the germline V gene, CDR1 is LGHDT and CDR2 is YNNKEL (reference sequence). This CDR3 region has 17 residues. The CDR3 sequence: CASSSTPGAAGTYEQYF. CDR3 coding DNA: TGTGCCAGCAGCTCAACGCCGGGGGCAGCGGGGACCTACGAGCAGTACTTC.

This clone has just one count. The V gene is TRBV18, the J gene TRBJ2-2, with 15 bases lining up with TRBD2. V was pared by 3 bases and J by 0 bases, with 5 bases of the junction left unmatched. CDR1 is KGHSH and CDR2 is LQKENI in the germline V gene. This CDR3 comprises 19 residues. CDR3 bases: TGTGCCAGCTCACCCAAGGGACTAGCGGGGGGACCGAACACCGGGGAGCTGTTTTTT. It is translated as CASSPKGLAGGPNTGELFF.

V is TRBV19 and J is TRBJ2-2, with D maybe TRBD1 (5 bases). V was cut by 4 bases and J by 6 bases, with 12 bases left in between. The CDR3 consists of 14 residues. CDR1 and CDR2 from the germline V gene are LNHDA and SQIVND (reference sequence). This chain's CDR3 is CASSNDRRAGELFF. CDR3 DNA: TGTGCCAGTAGTAACGACAGAAGGGCCGGGGAGCTGTTTTTT.

The chain combines TRBV3-1 (or the pseudogene TRBV3-2) with TRBJ1-1, with D hard to call. Between the trimmed V and J ends, which lost 6 bases and 2 bases, there was a span of 10 bases. CDR3 length: 13 amino acids. Germline CDR1 and CDR2: LGHDT and YNNKEL (reference sequence). Here the CDR3 reads CASRTTVNTEAFF. The CDR3 coding sequence is TGTGCCAGCAGAACCACAGTAAACACTGAAGCTTTCTTT.

The rearrangement links TRBV30 to TRBJ2-5; 13 bases fit TRBD2. This CDR3 contains 14 residues. The ends lost 4 bases at V and 4 bases at J; junction bases unmatched: 3. Germline CDR1 is GTSNPN and CDR2 is SVGIG (reference sequence). The CDR3 is CAWTTSGGAETQYF. For the CDR3, the DNA is TGTGCCTGGACCACTAGCGGGGGGGCAGAGACCCAGTACTTC.

The rearrangement uses TRBV7-9 and TRBJ2-1; 10 bases agree with TRBD1. V dropped 5 bases and J dropped 7; count of bases not matched to a gene: 8. The V gene's germline CDR1 is SEHNR and CDR2 FQNEAQ (reference sequence). This CDR3 has 15 amino acids. The CDR3 here is CASSDRDRGRNEQFF. CDR3 sequence (DNA): TGTGCCAGCAGCGACCGGGACAGGGGTAGAAATGAGCAGTTCTTC.

The chain combines TRBV4-3 with TRBJ1-4, with D maybe TRBD1 (6 bases). Trimming removed 4 bases from V and 8 bases from J, with 20 bases in between. This CDR3 spans 16 amino acids. Germline V gene sequence: CDR1 LGHNA, CDR2 YSLEER. CDR3 in amino acids: CASSPNGRQAFEKLFF. The CDR3 DNA reads as TGCGCCAGCAGCCCCAATGGGAGACAGGCTTTCGAAAAACTGTTTTTT.

This clone turned up a few times. The J gene is TRBJ2-7, the V gene TRBV27; D perhaps matches TRBD2 (5 bases). The CDR3 consists of 13 residues. Trimming pared 7 bases from V and 2 bases from J, leaving 12 bases between. The V gene's germline CDR1 is MNHEY and CDR2 SMNVEV (reference sequence). For the CDR3, the DNA is TGTGCCAGCAAAAAACCGGGGACCTACGAGCAGTACTTC. This sequence encodes CASKKPGTYEQYF.

The chain links TRBV19 to TRBJ1-4; a possible D gene is TRBD1 (6 bases). Germline values: CDR1 LNHDA, CDR2 SQIVND (reference sequence). The CDR3 totals 14 residues. The V gene lost 3 bases and the J gene lost 8 bases, with 13 bases spanning the gap. The CDR3 reads CASSIGQGNEKLFF. The CDR3 DNA follows: TGTGCCAGTAGTATTGGCCAGGGGAACGAAAAACTGTTTTTT.